Shown below are 5 T cell receptor beta chains from a single sample sequenced in a study of CD8 T cells in Susac syndrome. Random hexamers served to reverse transcribe roughly 0.5 to 1 ug RNA. TCRdb analysed the immunoSEQ multiplex PCR reads with MiXCR anew, one entry per CDR3 protein. The data show more than 65,000 distinct CDR3 sequences, roughly 94% seen once. The sample consisted of CD8+ T cells from PBMCs. The source of these receptors is a human donor in good health.

This chain connects TRBV6-2 or TRBV6-3 to TRBJ2-7; 12 nucleotides line up with TRBD1. The germline gives CDR1 MNHEY, CDR2 SVGEGT. The trim removed 2 bases at V and 3 bases at J, leaving 5 bases unmatched. The CDR3 extends over 16 amino acids. CDR3 nucleotide sequence: TGTGCCAGCAGTTACCCGGGACAGGGGGCGATCTACGAGCAGTACGTC. The encoded protein is CASSYPGQGAIYEQYV.

The chain has TRBV6-2 or TRBV6-3 and TRBJ1-5, with TRBD1 as a possible D gene (5 bases). V was trimmed by 2 bases and J by 1 base, leaving 15 bases between them. CDR1 MNHEY and CDR2 SVGEGT come from the germline V gene. The CDR3 covers 17 residues. CDR3: CASSYREGPLSNQPQHF. As DNA, the CDR3 is TGTGCCAGCAGTTACCGTGAGGGGCCACTGAGCAATCAGCCCCAGCATTTT.

The rearrangement links TRBV15 to TRBJ1-3, with TRBD1 matching over 9 bases. In germline, CDR1 is LNHNV, CDR2 YYDKDF (reference sequence). CDR3 size: 15 residues. Germline trimming cut 5 bases from V and 6 bases from J; bases unmatched to any gene: 8. The CDR3 here is CATSEDRGLENTIYF. The CDR3 DNA sequence: TGTGCCACCAGCGAGGACAGGGGACTTGAAAACACCATATATTTT. The full variable domain, rest sourced from reference TRBV15 and TRBJ1-3, is DAMVIQNPRYQVTQFGKPVTLSCSQTLNHNVMYWYQQKSSQAPKLLFHYYDKDFNNEADTPDNFQSRRPNTSFCFLDIRSPGLGDTAMYLCATSEDRGLENTIYFGEGSWLTVV.

The chain couples TRBV19 to TRBJ1-6; D remains unclear. Trimming removed 8 bases at V and 10 bases at J, with 9 bases between. The CDR3 totals 11 residues. CDR1 is LNHDA and CDR2 is SQIVND in the germline V gene (reference sequence). CDR3 coding DNA: TGTGCCAGTGGGTTTGGGTCACCCCTCCACTTT. It yields the protein CASGFGSPLHF. Variable domain in full (rest from reference TRBV19 and TRBJ1-6): DGGITQSPKYLFRKEGQNVTLSCEQNLNHDAMYWYRQDPGQGLRLIYYSQIVNDFQKGDIAEGYSVSREKKESFPLTVTSAQKNPTAFYLCASGFGSPLHFGNGTRLTVT.

The chain uses TRBV7-2 and TRBJ1-3; no definite D call. This CDR3 comprises 14 residues. Trimming shortened V by 1 base and J by 6 bases, and 10 bases separated the two germline ends. Germline CDR1 is SGHTA and CDR2 is FQGNSA. The CDR3 region is CASSLESILNTIYF. Here the CDR3 DNA reads TGTGCCAGCAGCTTAGAGTCAATATTAAACACCATATATTTT. Using reference TRBV7-2 and TRBJ1-3 for the parts outside the CDR3, the full variable domain is GAGVSQSPSNKVTEKGKDVELRCDPISGHTALYWYRQSLGQGLEFLIYFQGNSAPDKSGLPSDRFSAERTGGSVSTLTIQRTQQEDSAVYLCASSLESILNTIYFGEGSWLTVV.